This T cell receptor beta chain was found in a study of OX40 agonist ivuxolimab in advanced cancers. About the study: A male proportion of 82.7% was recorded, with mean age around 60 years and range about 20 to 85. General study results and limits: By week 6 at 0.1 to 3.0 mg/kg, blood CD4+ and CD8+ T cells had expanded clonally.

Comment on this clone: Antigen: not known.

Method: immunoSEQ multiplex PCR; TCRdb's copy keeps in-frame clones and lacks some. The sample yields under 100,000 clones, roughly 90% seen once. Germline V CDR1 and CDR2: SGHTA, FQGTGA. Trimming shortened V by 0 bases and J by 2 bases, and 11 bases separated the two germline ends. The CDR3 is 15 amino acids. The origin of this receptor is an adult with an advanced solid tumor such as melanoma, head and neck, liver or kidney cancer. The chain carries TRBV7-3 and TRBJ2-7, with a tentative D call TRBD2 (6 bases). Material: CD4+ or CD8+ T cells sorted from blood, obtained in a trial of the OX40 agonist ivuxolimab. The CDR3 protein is CASSLTLGGAYEQYF. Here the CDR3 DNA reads TGTGCCAGCAGCTTAACGCTGGGGGGAGCCTACGAGCAGTACTTC.